This T cell receptor beta chain was observed in a study of T cells in Graves' hyperthyroidism and ophthalmopathy. RNA transcripts yielded amplified TCR beta CDR3 regions. With the HTBI primer set, the TCR CDR3 went through a first round of RT-PCR. TCRdb redid the calling of the multiplex PCR reads with MiXCR, one entry per CDR3 protein. The sample yields 600,000 to 700,000 distinct CDR3 sequences, about 45% seen once. The V gene's germline CDR1 is SGHAT and CDR2 FQDESV (reference sequence). This CDR3 contains 14 residues. The V gene end was trimmed by 8 bases and the J gene end by 4 bases; junction bases not matched to a gene: 7. Study-wide results and limits: Ophthalmopathy cases were set apart from stable hyperthyroidism by a 13 V-J model. A median 6.5 months before onset, the model predicted ophthalmopathy.

Concerning this clonotype: Its antigen is not identified.

The sample comprised peripheral blood or thyroid tissue (not recorded which). The V and J genes are TRBV11-1 and TRBJ1-5; 8 bases are shared with TRBD1. The origin of this receptor is an adult man with Graves' disease, either hyperthyroidism or ophthalmopathy (not recorded which). CDR3 protein: CASGPTGGNQPQHF. Here the CDR3 DNA reads TGTGCCAGCGGCCCCACAGGGGGTAATCAGCCCCAGCATTTT.